Detailed here is one T cell receptor (beta chain). Its specificity is unknown. Other DNA sequences of this sample code for an identical CDR3. The entry originates in a study of cytomegalovirus exposure and HLA in healthy donors. Study-wide points: As a later analysis showed, a missense DCLRE1C variant was linked to trimming of TCR beta V- and J-genes. Both high specificity and high sensitivity reportedly marked the classifier's diagnosis of cytomegalovirus status. By HLA locus, TCR association rates varied in a later analysis, with DRB1 showing the most and HLA-C the fewest.

CDR3 length: 15 amino acids. The J segment lost 3 bases and the V segment lost 0 bases, leaving 3 bases of the junction unmatched. In germline, CDR1 is SGHRS, CDR2 YFSETQ. PCR primers comprised 60 Vbeta and 13 Jbeta primers. The table came from immunoSEQ multiplex PCR; TCRdb's copy has only in-frame clones and leaves some out. Of 100,000 to 150,000 clones listed, about 80% are singletons. Source material: PBMCs. This receptor was taken from a woman in her forties or fifties in good health and CMV-seropositive. The gene calls are TRBV5-1 and TRBJ2-5; TRBD2 matches 9 bases. CDR3 sequence (DNA): TGCGCCAGCAGCTTGGTAGCGGGGGTTGAAGAGACCCAGTACTTC. This translates into CASSLVAGVEETQYF. The entire variable domain, with the rest obtained from reference TRBV5-1 and TRBJ2-5, is as follows: KAGVTQTPRYLIKTRGQQVTLSCSPISGHRSVSWYQQTPGQGLQFLFEYFSETQRNKGNFPGRFSGRQFSNSRSEMNVSTLELGDSALYLCASSLVAGVEETQYFGPGTRLLVL.